This T cell receptor beta chain was identified during a study of blood T cell repertoires in COVID-19. Exposed enrollees encountered a COVID-19 case at some point within 2 weeks before study entry. Per the authors' pipeline: Estimation of nucleated cell counts relied on the amplification of reference gene primers. Clones were read by immunoSEQ multiplex PCR, and TCRdb kept only the in-frame ones, dropping some. V and J calls and clone size come straight from that table; D and trimming were deduced from the DNA. Of fewer than 400,000 clones listed, around 84% were seen once; the top ten hold 1.9%. The germline V gene encodes CDR1 KGHSY and CDR2 FQNENV. CDR3 length equals 15 residues. The ends were cut back, 2 bases at V and 3 bases at J, with 13 bases in the middle.

This receptor was obtained from a young woman who had been exposed to COVID-19. The chain employs TRBV16 and TRBJ1-1; weak D call: TRBD1 (5 bases). The sequencing input was PBMCs or T cells enriched from blood (not recorded which). CDR3 nucleotide sequence: TGTGCCAGCAGCCAACCGGGGGGGAAGGACACTGAAGCTTTCTTT. Amino acids: CASSQPGGKDTEAFF.